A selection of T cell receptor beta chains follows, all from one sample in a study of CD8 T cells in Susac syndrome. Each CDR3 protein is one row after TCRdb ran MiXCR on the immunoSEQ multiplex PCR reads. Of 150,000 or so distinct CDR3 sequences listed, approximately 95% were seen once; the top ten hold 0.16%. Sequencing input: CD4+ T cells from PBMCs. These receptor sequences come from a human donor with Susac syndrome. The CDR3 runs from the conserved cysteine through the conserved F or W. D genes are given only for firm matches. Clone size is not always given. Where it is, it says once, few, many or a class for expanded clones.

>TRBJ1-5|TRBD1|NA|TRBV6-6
TGTGCCAGCAGAGCAGGGGGCTGGGATCAGCCCCAGCATTTT
CASRAGGWDQPQHF
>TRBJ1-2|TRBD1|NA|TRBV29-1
TGCAGCGTCGGGCGGGACAGGGAAGCCTATGGCTACACCTTC
CSVGRDREAYGYTF
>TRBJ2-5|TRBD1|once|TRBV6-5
TGTGCCAGCAGCGGGACAGAAGAGACCCAGTACTTC
CASSGTEETQYF
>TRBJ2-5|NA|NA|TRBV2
TGTGCCAGCAGTGAAGGCGTATACCAAGAGACCCAGTACTTC
CASSEGVYQETQYF
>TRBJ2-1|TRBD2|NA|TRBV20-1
TGCAGTGCTGGAGGCGGGGGGAGGGATGAGCAGTTCTTC
CSAGGGGRDEQFF
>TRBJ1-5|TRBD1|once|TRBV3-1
TGTGCCAGCAGCCAAGATTTTCCGGGACAGGGAAGAAGTCAGCCCCAGCATTTT
CASSQDFPGQGRSQPQHF
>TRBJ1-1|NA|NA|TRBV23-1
TGCGCCAGCAGTCAGCGGATGAACACTGAAGCTTTCTTT
CASSQRMNTEAFF
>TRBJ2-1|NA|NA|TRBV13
TGTGCCAGCAGCTTACTTTTTCGGGGGAGGTACAATGAGCAGTTCTTC
CASSLLFRGRYNEQFF
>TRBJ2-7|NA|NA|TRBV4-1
TGCGCCAGCAGCCAAGAAGGGTTTGGGGGAGGCGAGCAGTACTTC
CASSQEGFGGGEQYF
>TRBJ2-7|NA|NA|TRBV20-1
TGCAGTGCTAGAGTTACCCACTACGAGCAGTACTTC
CSARVTHYEQYF
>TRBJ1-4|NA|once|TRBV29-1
TGCAGCGTTGAGCAGGGGAGGGAAAAACTGTTTTTT
CSVEQGREKLFF
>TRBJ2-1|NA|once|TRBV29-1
TGCAGCGTTGAACTGGGCCATGAGCAGTTCTTC
CSVELGHEQFF
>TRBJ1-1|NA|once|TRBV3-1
TGTGCCAGCAGCCAATCACACGTCCCCGGGGAAGCTTTCTTT
CASSQSHVPGEAFF
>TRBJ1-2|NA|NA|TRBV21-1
TGTGCCAGCAGCAAAATACTCGGGGCCTCCTATGGCTACACCTTC
CASSKILGASYGYTF
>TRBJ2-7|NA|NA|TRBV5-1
TGCGCCAGCAGCTCTCGGCCATACGAGCAGTACTTC
CASSSRPYEQYF
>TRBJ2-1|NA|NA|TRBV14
TGTGCCAGCAGCCAAGAAGCTGTGGATGAGCAGTTCTTC
CASSQEAVDEQFF
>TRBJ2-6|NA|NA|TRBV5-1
TGCGCCAGCAGCTTGGTTATGGATATCTCTGGGGCCAACGTCCTGACTTTC
CASSLVMDISGANVLTF
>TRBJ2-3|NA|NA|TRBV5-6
TGTGCCAGCAGTACGACGTCAGATACGCAGTATTTT
CASSTTSDTQYF
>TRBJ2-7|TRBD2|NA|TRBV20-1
TGCAGTGGTGGGGTAGCGGGGGTTCGCTCCTACGAGCAGTACTTC
CSGGVAGVRSYEQYF
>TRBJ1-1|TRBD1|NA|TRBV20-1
TGCAGTGCTTCTCGACAGGGGGCAGGGACTGAAGCTTTCTTT
CSASRQGAGTEAFF
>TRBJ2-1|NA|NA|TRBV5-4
TGTGCCAGCAGCGGGGCCATTAACAATGAGCAGTTCTTC
CASSGAINNEQFF
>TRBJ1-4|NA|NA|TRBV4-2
TGTGCCAGCAGCCAAGAAGATGAAAAACTGTTTTTT
CASSQEDEKLFF
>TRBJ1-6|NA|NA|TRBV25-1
TGTGCCAGCACCCCGGCAGGGTCGGAGTCACCCCTCCACTTT
CASTPAGSESPLHF
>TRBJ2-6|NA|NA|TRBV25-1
TGTGCCAGCAGTGATACCCCTGACAGACACCTTCTCTCCTCTGGGGCCAACGTCCTGACTTTC
CASSDTPDRHLLSSGANVLTF
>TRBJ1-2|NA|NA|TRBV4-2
TGTGCCAGCAGCCAGGGGCCAGCGACGGCCTATGGCTACACCTTC
CASSQGPATAYGYTF
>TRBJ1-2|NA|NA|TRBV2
TGTGCCAGCAGTGAGAGTGGGCCCTATGGCTACACCTTC
CASSESGPYGYTF
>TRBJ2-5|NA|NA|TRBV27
TGTGCCAGCAGTCAGACTGGGCCTCAAGAGACCCAGTACTTC
CASSQTGPQETQYF
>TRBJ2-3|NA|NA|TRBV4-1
TGCGCCAGCAGCTCAAGGACTTCAGATACGCAGTATTTT
CASSSRTSDTQYF
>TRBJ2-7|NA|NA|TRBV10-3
TGTGCCATCAGTCCCTCCCTCCACGAGCAGTACTTC
CAISPSLHEQYF
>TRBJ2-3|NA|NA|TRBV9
TGTGCCACACCCTCGCAGCGGTACACAGATACGCAGTATTTT
CATPSQRYTDTQYF
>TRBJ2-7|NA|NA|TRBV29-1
TGCAGCGTTGAAGTGAGGTCCTACGAGCAGTACTTC
CSVEVRSYEQYF
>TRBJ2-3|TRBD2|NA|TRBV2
TGTGCCAGCAGTGATTCCCGAGCGGGGGGCCAGAGCACAGATACGCAGTATTTT
CASSDSRAGGQSTDTQYF